Below are 20 T cell receptor beta chains sequenced from a single sample in a study of shared clonotypes between healthy human individuals. Profiling relied on immunoSEQ multiplex PCR, and the TCRdb table lists in-frame clones only, not all of them. This repertoire shows about 2.4 million clones, approximately 93% found once; its top ten account for about 0.39%. The sequenced sample was naive CD4+ T cells from PBMCs. The subset here: CD45RA+ positively selected. The receptors shown here come from a man between 18 and 29 years old in good health. Some clones in this sample may be carry-over from other donors' samples.

The J gene is TRBJ2-4, the V gene TRBV28; D is unclear. The V end was cut by 1 base, the J end by 3 bases, with 4 bases between. Per the germline V gene, CDR1 is MDHEN and CDR2 is SYDVKM. The CDR3 is 13 residues long. The CDR3 protein is CASSLLGKNIQYF. CDR3 sequence (DNA): TGTGCCAGCAGTTTATTGGGCAAAAACATTCAGTACTTC.

The rearrangement links TRBV28 to TRBJ2-2; 13 bases fit TRBD2. Germline V lookup: CDR1 MDHEN, CDR2 SYDVKM. The junction had 5 bases not matched to a gene; V was cut back by 2 bases and J by 5 bases. The CDR3 is made up of 17 amino acids. The CDR3 region is CASSLGLAGARTGELFF. CDR3 DNA sequence: TGTGCCAGCAGTTTAGGACTAGCGGGGGCGCGGACCGGGGAGCTGTTTTTT.

CDR3 sequence reads: CASADWVWYEQYF. Written as DNA, the CDR3 is TGTGCCAGTGCCGATTGGGTTTGGTACGAGCAGTACTTC. The rearrangement joins TRBV28 to TRBJ2-7; D unclear. The V gene's germline CDR1 is MDHEN and CDR2 SYDVKM. Trimming left V 9 bases short and J 4 bases short, with 16 bases between. This CDR3 region has 13 residues.

The chain couples TRBV18 to TRBJ1-4; weak D call: TRBD1 (5 bases). Germline CDR1 and CDR2: KGHSH and LQKENI. The CDR3 consists of 13 residues. The germline V and J ends were trimmed by 4 bases and 11 bases, with 14 bases remaining between them. CDR3 protein: CASSLGTARKLFF. The CDR3 region has the DNA TGTGCCAGCTCACTCGGGACCGCACGGAAACTGTTTTTT.

The chain is built from TRBV15 and TRBJ2-5; a possible D gene is TRBD1 (6 bases). This CDR3 has 15 amino acids. The V end lost 2 bases, the J end lost 5 bases, and 15 bases lay between the germline ends. The germline gives CDR1 LNHNV, CDR2 YYDKDF (reference sequence). This CDR3 reads CATSRSRGLVETQYF. CDR3 nucleotides: TGTGCCACCAGCAGATCCAGGGGTCTTGTCGAGACCCAGTACTTC.

V is TRBV4-1 and J is TRBJ1-2; 7 nucleotides line up with TRBD1. V lost 2 bases to trimming and J lost 2 bases; unmatched junction nucleotides: 5. Germline assignment: CDR1 MGHRA and CDR2 YSYEKL. The CDR3 loop spans 15 amino acids. The chain's CDR3 is CASSQLETGNYGYTF. CDR3 nucleotides: TGCGCCAGCAGCCAACTAGAGACAGGGAACTATGGCTACACCTTC.

This chain uses TRBV9 with TRBJ2-3; 8 positions match TRBD1. The ends lost 0 bases at V and 4 bases at J; junction bases unmatched: 7. Per germline, CDR1 SGDLS and CDR2 YYNGEE. The CDR3 is 16 amino acids. CDR3 protein: CASSVGTGNLPDTQYF. CDR3 DNA: TGTGCCAGCAGCGTAGGGACAGGGAATTTACCAGATACGCAGTATTTT. Drawing the rest from reference TRBV9 and TRBJ2-3, the complete variable domain is DSGVTQTPKHLITATGQRVTLRCSPRSGDLSVYWYQQSLDQGLQFLIQYYNGEERAKGNILERFSAQQFPDLHSELNLSSLELGDSALYFCASSVGTGNLPDTQYFGPGTRLTVL.

This clone was picked up one time. The V call is TRBV5-1, the J call TRBJ1-4; perhaps TRBD1 as D (6 bases). Germline V gene lookup returns CDR1 SGHRS and CDR2 YFSETQ. With 3 bases removed from V and 5 bases from J, the gap between germline ends came to 14 bases. This CDR3 is built from 15 residues. DNA of the CDR3: TGCGCCAGCAGCTCTACCGGGACACAGAATGAAAAACTGTTTTTT. It codes for CASSSTGTQNEKLFF.

The chain uses TRBV4-1 and TRBJ1-5; no reliable D call. The length of the CDR3 is 15 residues. CDR1 is MGHRA and CDR2 is YSYEKL in the germline V gene. V was shortened by 0 bases and J by 1 base, with 7 bases between the two germline ends. The CDR3 region has the DNA TGCGCCAGCAGCCAAGACTCTCCAAGCAATCAGCCCCAGCATTTT. Translating it yields CASSQDSPSNQPQHF.

The chain recombines TRBV6-5 with TRBJ2-3; D not resolved. Trimming took off 0 bases at V and 7 bases at J, with 11 bases between the two ends. Germline loops: CDR1 MNHEY, CDR2 SVGAGI. The CDR3 is made up of 14 amino acids. DNA for the CDR3: TGTGCCAGCAGTTACTCCGCACTACAGAATACGCAGTATTTT. Protein product: CASSYSALQNTQYF.

The chain employs TRBV11-1 and TRBJ1-1, with D unresolved. Trimming pared 1 base from V and 1 base from J, leaving 13 bases between. Germline assignment: CDR1 SGHAT and CDR2 FQDESV (reference sequence). CDR3 length: 16 residues. The chain's CDR3 is CASSLVFVRENTEAFF. The CDR3 DNA sequence: TGTGCCAGCAGCTTAGTCTTCGTCCGGGAGAACACTGAAGCTTTCTTT.

The chain recombines TRBV28 with TRBJ2-7; 7 positions agree with TRBD1. CDR3 length: 15 residues. Losses at the gene ends were 6 bases for V and 7 bases for J; bases not matched to a gene: 15. The V gene's germline CDR1 is MDHEN and CDR2 SYDVKM. CDR3 sequence reads: CASSPVGTAIYEQYF. The DNA of the CDR3 is TGTGCCAGCAGCCCGGTTGGGACAGCCATTTATGAGCAGTACTTC.

This clone showed up just once. The rearrangement joins TRBV11-2 to TRBJ1-1; D unclear. V was shortened by 1 base and J by 2 bases, with 11 bases between the two germline ends. The CDR3 is 15 amino acids. The germline V gene has CDR1 SGHAT and CDR2 FQNNGV. In DNA, the CDR3 is TGTGCCAGCAGCTTAGGTGAGGGTTCCAACACTGAAGCTTTCTTT. Its protein product is CASSLGEGSNTEAFF. The whole variable domain, remainder taken from reference TRBV11-2 and TRBJ1-1, is EAGVAQSPRYKIIEKRQSVAFWCNPISGHATLYWYQQILGQGPKLLIQFQNNGVVDDSQLPKDRFSAERLKGVDSTLKIQPAKLEDSAVYLCASSLGEGSNTEAFFGQGTRLTVV.

CDR3 nucleotide sequence: TGCAGCGTTGGGGCCGCGCCCGGGGAGCTGTTTTTT. It translates to CSVGAAPGELFF. The chain links TRBV29-1 to TRBJ2-2; D call uncertain. Trimming took off 4 bases at V and 6 bases at J, with 9 bases between the two ends. Germline V CDR1 and CDR2: SQVTM, ANQGSEA. This CDR3 is built from 12 residues.

The chain joins TRBV5-1 to TRBJ2-7; no clear D gene. The CDR3 has 15 residues. Germline V CDR1 and CDR2: SGHRS, YFSETQ. Trimming stripped 4 bases from V and 0 bases from J, with 14 bases between. The CDR3 DNA sequence: TGCGCCAGCAGCCCCGGGCCTGAGCTCTCCTACGAGCAGTACTTC. It translates to CASSPGPELSYEQYF.

The rearrangement links TRBV28 to TRBJ2-7; D possibly corresponds to TRBD1 (5 bases). The ends were cut back, 5 bases at V and 0 bases at J, with 14 bases in the middle. Germline loops: CDR1 MDHEN, CDR2 SYDVKM. The CDR3 is 15 amino acids. The CDR3 loop reads CASSPPRGSSYEQYF. In nucleotides, the CDR3 is TGTGCCAGCAGTCCCCCTAGGGGAAGCTCCTACGAGCAGTACTTC. Filled out from reference TRBV28 and TRBJ2-7, the complete variable domain reads DVKVTQSSRYLVKRTGEKVFLECVQDMDHENMFWYRQDPGLGLRLIYFSYDVKMKEKGDIPEGYSVSREKKERFSLILESASTNQTSMYLCASSPPRGSSYEQYFGPGTRLTVT.

This chain joins TRBV5-4 and TRBJ1-4, with 8 bases that match TRBD1. V lost 4 bases to trimming and J lost 2 bases; unmatched junction nucleotides: 10. The germline gives CDR1 SGHNT, CDR2 YYREEE (reference sequence). The CDR3 covers 17 residues. The CDR3 loop is CASSVGQGRGTNEKLFF. The CDR3 DNA follows: TGTGCCAGCAGCGTCGGACAGGGAAGAGGCACTAATGAAAAACTGTTTTTT.

The J gene is TRBJ2-2, the V gene TRBV7-2; D unresolved. This CDR3 comprises 13 residues. The V end lost 1 base, the J end lost 4 bases, and 4 bases lay between the germline ends. The germline CDR1 and CDR2 sequences are SGHTA and FQGNSA. This CDR3 reads CASSLGSTGELFF. CDR3 DNA: TGTGCCAGCAGCTTAGGTAGCACCGGGGAGCTGTTTTTT.

With respect to this clone: Other DNA sequences from this sample encode an identical CDR3 as well. The J gene is TRBJ2-7, the V gene TRBV28; D remains ambiguous. The germline CDR1 and CDR2 sequences are MDHEN and SYDVKM. With 6 bases removed from V and 2 bases from J, the gap between germline ends came to 8 bases. There are 12 residues in the CDR3. CDR3 loop: CASRGPPYEQYF. CDR3 sequence (DNA): TGTGCCAGCAGGGGTCCTCCCTACGAGCAGTACTTC. Variable domain in full (rest from reference TRBV28 and TRBJ2-7): DVKVTQSSRYLVKRTGEKVFLECVQDMDHENMFWYRQDPGLGLRLIYFSYDVKMKEKGDIPEGYSVSREKKERFSLILESASTNQTSMYLCASRGPPYEQYFGPGTRLTVT.

V usage is TRBV2 and J usage is TRBJ2-1; 9 bases fit TRBD1. With 6 bases clipped from V and 2 bases from J, the junction kept 8 bases outside the gene matches. Germline loops: CDR1 SNHLY, CDR2 FYNNEI. The CDR3 covers 16 residues. CDR3 sequence (DNA): TGTGCCAGCAGCTTTACAGGGGGCTCTACCTACAATGAGCAGTTCTTC. Translation: CASSFTGGSTYNEQFF. The full variable domain, with the rest looked up from reference TRBV2 and TRBJ2-1, is EPEVTQTPSHQVTQMGQEVILRCVPISNHLYFYWYRQILGQKVEFLVSFYNNEISEKSEIFDDQFSVERPDGSNFTLKIRSTKLEDSAMYFCASSFTGGSTYNEQFFGPGTRLTVL.